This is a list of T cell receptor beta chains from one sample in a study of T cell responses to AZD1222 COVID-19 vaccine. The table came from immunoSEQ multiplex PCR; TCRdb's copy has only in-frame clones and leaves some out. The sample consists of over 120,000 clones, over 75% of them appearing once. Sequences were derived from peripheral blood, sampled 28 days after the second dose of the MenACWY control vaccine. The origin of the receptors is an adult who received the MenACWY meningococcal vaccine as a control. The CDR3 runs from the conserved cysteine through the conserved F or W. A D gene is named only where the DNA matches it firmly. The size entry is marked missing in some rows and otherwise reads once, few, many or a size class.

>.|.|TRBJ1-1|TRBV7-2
TGTGCCAGCAGCTTAGGGGGAGGTACTGAAGCTTTCTTT
CASSLGGGTEAFF
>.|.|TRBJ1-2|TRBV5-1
TGCGCCAGCAGCTCTGGGGACAACTATGGCTACACCTTC
CASSSGDNYGYTF
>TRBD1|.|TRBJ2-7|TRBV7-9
TGTGCCAGCAGCTACTTGGACAGGGAGTACGAGCAGTACTTC
CASSYLDREYEQYF
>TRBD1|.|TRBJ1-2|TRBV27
TGTGCCAGCAGTTTAGGGACAGGGGGTAGCTATGGCTACACCTTC
CASSLGTGGSYGYTF
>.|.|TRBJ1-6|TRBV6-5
TGTGCCACAACGGGGGAAGTCTCCTCACCCCTCCACTTT
CATTGEVSSPLHF
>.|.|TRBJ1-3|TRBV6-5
TGTGCCAGCAGTTACTCGGGTGGGGGAAACACCATATATTTT
CASSYSGGGNTIYF
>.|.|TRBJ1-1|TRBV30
TGTGCCTGGAGTACTTGGGGAGGGGACATCCCGAACACTGAAGCTTTCTTT
CAWSTWGGDIPNTEAFF
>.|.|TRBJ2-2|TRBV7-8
TGTGCCAGCAGCCACTTCGCTAGCACCGGGGAGCTGTTTTTT
CASSHFASTGELFF
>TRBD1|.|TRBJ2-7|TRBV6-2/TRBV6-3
TGTGCCAGCAGTAGACAGGGCAACTACGAGCAGTACTTC
CASSRQGNYEQYF
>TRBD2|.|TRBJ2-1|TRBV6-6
TGTGCCAGCAGATCAAGAGCGGGGGGGGCCTACAATGAGCAGTTCTTC
CASRSRAGGAYNEQFF
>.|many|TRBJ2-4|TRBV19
TGTGCCAGTAGTATGGGGTCCAAAAACATTCAGTACTTC
CASSMGSKNIQYF
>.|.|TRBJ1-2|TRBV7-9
TGTGCCAGCAGCTTAGAGCAGGGATCCTATGGCTACACCTTC
CASSLEQGSYGYTF
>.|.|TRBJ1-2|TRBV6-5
TGTGCCAGCAGTTACGGTCGGGGGGGGAACTATGGCTACACCTTC
CASSYGRGGNYGYTF
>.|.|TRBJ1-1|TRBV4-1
TGCGCCAGCAGCCCCGCGGGCCAGACGAACACTGAAGCTTTCTTT
CASSPAGQTNTEAFF
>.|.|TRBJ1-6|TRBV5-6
TGTGCCAGCAGCTTGCGCAACAGGAATAATTCACCCCTCCACTTT
CASSLRNRNNSPLHF
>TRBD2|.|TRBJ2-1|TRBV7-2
TGTGCCAGCAGCAAGGGACTAGCATTTAACAATGAGCAGTTCTTC
CASSKGLAFNNEQFF